The clone carrying this T cell receptor (beta chain) came up once. Its antigen remains unknown. These data come from a study of cytomegalovirus exposure and HLA in healthy donors. Findings of the study overall: Later analysis showed TCR association rates varying by HLA locus, highest for DRB1 and lowest for HLA-C. HLA-A and HLA-B allele assignments for most subjects were reportedly predicted accurately using TCR beta sequences.

This CDR3 has 17 residues. Germline CDR1 reads SEHNR; CDR2 reads FQNEAQ (reference sequence). V was cut by 3 bases and J by 0 bases, with 15 bases left in between. Primers: 60 Vbeta forward and 13 Jbeta reverse. Profiling relied on immunoSEQ multiplex PCR, and the TCRdb table lists in-frame clones only, not all of them. The repertoire consists of approximately 150,000 clones, with around 83% occurring once and the leading ten covering about 4%. This sequence was found in a man aged 45-60 years in good health and CMV-seropositive. The sample was PBMCs. This chain links TRBV7-9 with TRBJ1-5; the D gene is possibly TRBD1 (5 bases). CDR3 residues: CASSLHQKTVSNQPQHF. Written as DNA, the CDR3 is TGTGCCAGCAGCTTGCACCAAAAGACAGTTAGCAATCAGCCCCAGCATTTT. The full variable domain, with the rest looked up from reference TRBV7-9 and TRBJ1-5, is DTGVSQNPRHKITKRGQNVTFRCDPISEHNRLYWYRQTLGQGPEFLTYFQNEAQLEKSRLLSDRFSAERPKGSFSTLEIQRTEQGDSAMYLCASSLHQKTVSNQPQHFGDGTRLSIL.